Below, 20 T cell receptor beta chains from the same sample are listed, as sequenced in a study of glioma-infiltrating T cells. The iRepertoire nested amplicon-rescue multiplex PCR amplified TCR alpha and beta CDR3s from RNA. TCRdb passed the multiplex PCR reads through MiXCR, listing each CDR3 protein once. The table has 300,000 to 450,000 distinct CDR3 sequences, about 40% seen once. Sequenced material: glioma tissue, nonneoplastic brain tissue, or PBMCs (not recorded which). The source of these receptors is a human donor with low-grade glioma or glioblastoma, undergoing nonglioma brain surgery, or in good health (not recorded which).

There are many counts of this clonotype. The chain has TRBV27 and TRBJ1-1; tentatively, D is TRBD1 (6 bases). The CDR3 extends over 14 amino acids. Trimming took off 5 bases at V and 6 bases at J, with 16 bases between the two ends. Looked up from germline, CDR1 is MNHEY and CDR2 is SMNVEV (reference sequence). The CDR3 DNA reads TGTGCCAGCAGTCGGGGGGCGGGCGGCTCTGAAGCTTTCTTT. This gives the protein CASSRGAGGSEAFF.

This clonotype was observed a few times. The chain joins TRBV6-2 or TRBV6-3 to TRBJ2-5; tentative D call: TRBD2 (6 bases). The CDR3 has 15 amino acids. The V gene's germline CDR1 is MNHEY and CDR2 SVGEGT. Trimming shortened V by 4 bases and J by 5 bases, and 17 bases separated the two germline ends. The CDR3 region has the DNA TGTGCCAGCAGTTTCCGGGACTCCGCTGGGGAGACCCAGTACTTC. Translated: CASSFRDSAGETQYF.

This clonotype was seen only a few times. The chain employs TRBV11-2 and TRBJ2-3; 11 bases line up with TRBD2. V lost 2 bases, J lost 3 bases, and 4 bases stayed unmatched. Germline V lookup: CDR1 SGHAT, CDR2 FQNNGV. The length of the CDR3 is 16 residues. The DNA for the CDR3 is TGTGCCAGCAGCTTACTACTAGCGGGGGTGACAGATACGCAGTATTTT. Amino acids: CASSLLLAGVTDTQYF. The full variable domain, completed using reference TRBV11-2 and TRBJ2-3, is EAGVAQSPRYKIIEKRQSVAFWCNPISGHATLYWYQQILGQGPKLLIQFQNNGVVDDSQLPKDRFSAERLKGVDSTLKIQPAKLEDSAVYLCASSLLLAGVTDTQYFGPGTRLTVL.

At least ten counts were recorded for this clonotype. The V and J genes are TRBV6-1 and TRBJ2-2; possible D gene TRBD2, 5 bases. The CDR3 is made up of 19 amino acids. V was shortened by 6 bases and J by 4 bases, with 27 bases between the two germline ends. Germline loops: CDR1 MNHNS, CDR2 SASEGT. CDR3 sequence: CASSPVTSPLRAFTGELFF. The CDR3 region has the DNA TGTGCCAGCAGCCCAGTTACAAGTCCTCTGCGGGCATTCACCGGGGAGCTGTTTTTT.

The chain is built from TRBV19 and TRBJ1-5; D uncertain. The CDR3 is 14 residues long. The ends were cut back, 2 bases at V and 5 bases at J, with 10 bases in the middle. Germline CDR1 reads LNHDA; CDR2 reads SQIVND (reference sequence). CDR3 nucleotide sequence: TGTGCCAGTAGTATAATAGGAAGGGATCAGCCCCAGCATTTT. Protein sequence: CASSIIGRDQPQHF.

This clonotype was recorded many times. This chain links TRBV6-1 with TRBJ2-3; 7 nucleotides agree with TRBD2. Germline CDR1 reads MNHNS; CDR2 reads SASEGT. There are 13 residues in the CDR3. Trimming removed 6 bases from V and 5 bases from J; junction bases left unmatched: 5. CDR3 DNA sequence: TGTGCCAGCAGAGTGGGACTACGAGATACGCAGTATTTT. This translates into CASRVGLRDTQYF.

V usage is TRBV4-1 and J usage is TRBJ2-2; D unresolved. This CDR3 contains 14 residues. The germline V and J ends were trimmed by 0 bases and 3 bases, with 5 bases remaining between them. Germline V gene data show CDR1 as MGHRA and CDR2 as YSYEKL. The CDR3 here is CASSQDIHTGELFF. DNA for the CDR3: TGCGCCAGCAGCCAAGACATTCACACCGGGGAGCTGTTTTTT.

J is TRBJ2-7 and V is TRBV20-1; the D is unclear. CDR3 length: 12 residues. Germline CDR1 reads DFQATT; CDR2 reads SNEGSKA (reference sequence). V lost 1 base and J 2 bases, leaving 6 bases between the germline ends. CDR3 sequence reads: CSARGHPYEQYF. The CDR3 DNA follows: TGCAGTGCTAGAGGCCACCCCTACGAGCAGTACTTC.

The rearrangement joins TRBV4-2 to TRBJ1-1, with D unclear. Germline V gene data show CDR1 as LGHNA and CDR2 as YNFKEQ. V lost 1 base and J lost 7, with 13 bases in between. The CDR3 runs to 14 residues. The CDR3: CASSQAGGWLEAFF. In nucleotides, the CDR3 is TGTGCCAGCAGCCAAGCAGGTGGGTGGCTTGAAGCTTTCTTT.

For this clonotype: Here the CDR3 omits its conserved ending phenylalanine or tryptophan, so a read error is the likely source. This CDR3 is CASSSGTSGYEQYS. The CDR3, as DNA: TGTGCCAGCAGTTCAGGGACTAGCGGGTACGAGCAGTACTCC. The chain is built from TRBV27 and TRBJ2-7, with 12 bases matching TRBD2. The germline V gene has CDR1 MNHEY and CDR2 SMNVEV (reference sequence). The J segment lost 4 bases and the V segment lost 4 bases, leaving 2 bases of the junction unmatched. This CDR3 comprises 14 residues.

This clonotype was detected ten times or more. This sequence joins TRBV6-2 or TRBV6-3 and TRBJ1-2; no definite D call. The germline V gene has CDR1 MNHEY and CDR2 SVGEGT. The CDR3 is 15 amino acids. With 2 bases removed from V and 0 bases from J, the gap between germline ends came to 10 bases. The CDR3 DNA sequence: TGTGCCAGCAGTTACGGCAGGCCGACTAACTATGGCTACACCTTC. It yields the protein CASSYGRPTNYGYTF.

This sequence joins TRBV5-1 and TRBJ2-7, with D possibly TRBD2 on 5 matching bases. This CDR3 is 14 amino acids long. Germline CDR1 is SGHRS and CDR2 is YFSETQ. Deletions cut 4 bases from V and 1 base from J, with 12 bases between. The CDR3 loop reads CASSGWTGSYEQYF. In nucleotides, the CDR3 is TGCGCCAGCAGCGGGTGGACGGGATCCTACGAGCAGTACTTC.

Here the CDR3 DNA reads TGTGCCACCTCACTTGGGGGAGTAGACGAGCAGTACTTC. It is translated as CATSLGGVDEQYF. The V gene is TRBV24-1, the J gene TRBJ2-7; D is perhaps TRBD1 or TRBD2 (5 bases each). V lost 9 bases and J 5 bases, leaving 16 bases between the germline ends. From germline, CDR1 is KGHDR and CDR2 SFDVKD. The length of the CDR3 is 13 residues.

This clonotype has only a few counts. An end of the junction differs from the germline gene, which may be a read error. The chain couples TRBV6-5 to TRBJ2-1, with 8 bases that match TRBD1. Germline V gene lookup returns CDR1 MNHEY and CDR2 SVGAGI. The CDR3 spans 17 residues. The CDR3: CVTDRANNPRSYNEQFF. The CDR3 DNA reads as TGCGTAACGGACAGGGCCAACAATCCTCGCTCCTACAATGAGCAGTTCTTC.

Concerning this clonotype: At one of its ends the junction is not consistent with the germline gene, which may arise from a read error. J is TRBJ2-7 and V is TRBV5-5; D unclear. This CDR3 comprises 11 residues. Germline loops: CDR1 SGHKS, CDR2 YYEKEE (reference sequence). The CDR3 bases are TGTGCCAGCAGCTTTTTCTACGAGCAGCACTTC. This sequence encodes CASSFFYEQHF.

This clonotype appeared many times. V gene TRBV28 combines with J gene TRBJ2-7; D remains unclear. Germline V gives CDR1 MDHEN, CDR2 SYDVKM. CDR3 length: 12 residues. V was shortened by 1 base and J by 4 bases, with 5 bases between the two germline ends. CDR3 coding DNA: TGTGCCAGCAGTTTATCCATATACGAGCAGTACTTC. Encoded protein: CASSLSIYEQYF.

This clonotype has just one count. The chain is built from TRBV28 and TRBJ2-3; TRBD1 is a possible D gene (6 bases). Germline V gene lookup returns CDR1 MDHEN and CDR2 SYDVKM. CDR3 length equals 14 residues. V shed 4 bases and J shed 3 bases, with 11 bases lying between them. The CDR3 is CASSSDRLTDTQYF. CDR3 bases: TGTGCCAGCAGTTCTGACAGGTTAACAGATACGCAGTATTTT.

This clonotype was recorded a few times. The chain recombines TRBV28 with TRBJ2-3; D may be TRBD1 or TRBD2 (5 bases each). Germline V gene data show CDR1 as MDHEN and CDR2 as SYDVKM. This CDR3 comprises 14 residues. The germline V and J ends were trimmed by 6 bases and 4 bases, with 14 bases remaining between them. The CDR3 DNA reads TGTGCCAGCAGCGTTAGGGGAGACCCAGATACGCAGTATTTT. This gives the protein CASSVRGDPDTQYF.

Regarding this clonotype: Possible read error: a much larger clone is one base away. This sequence joins TRBV2 and TRBJ2-2; D not certain. The V and J ends lost 6 bases and 6 bases respectively, with 5 bases between them. The germline V gene has CDR1 SNHLY and CDR2 FYNNEI. The CDR3 consists of 11 residues. The CDR3 is CASRWPGELFF. CDR3 DNA sequence: TGTGCCAGCAGATGGCCCGGGGAGCTGTTTTTT.

This sequence joins TRBV7-9 and TRBJ2-1; the match to TRBD2 covers 12 bases. J lost 9 bases, V lost 9 bases, and 12 bases had no gene match. Germline CDR1 SEHNR, CDR2 FQNEAQ (reference sequence). This CDR3 comprises 15 residues. The CDR3 DNA sequence: TGTGCCAGAAGCCCGACTAGCGGGAGAGGGGTTGAGCAGTTCTTC. It translates to CARSPTSGRGVEQFF.